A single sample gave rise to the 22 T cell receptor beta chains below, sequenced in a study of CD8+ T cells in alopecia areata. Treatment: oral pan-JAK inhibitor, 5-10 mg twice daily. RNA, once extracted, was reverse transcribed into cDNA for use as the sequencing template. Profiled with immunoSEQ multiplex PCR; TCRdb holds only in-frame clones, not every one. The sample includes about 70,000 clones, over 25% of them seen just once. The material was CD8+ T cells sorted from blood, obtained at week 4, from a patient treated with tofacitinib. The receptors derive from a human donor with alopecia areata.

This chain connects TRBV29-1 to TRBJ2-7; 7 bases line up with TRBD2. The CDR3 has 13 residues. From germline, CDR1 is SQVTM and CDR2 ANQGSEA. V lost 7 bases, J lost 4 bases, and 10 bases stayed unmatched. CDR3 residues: CSAQILGGYEQYF. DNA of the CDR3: TGCAGCGCCCAGATATTGGGAGGGTACGAGCAGTACTTC.

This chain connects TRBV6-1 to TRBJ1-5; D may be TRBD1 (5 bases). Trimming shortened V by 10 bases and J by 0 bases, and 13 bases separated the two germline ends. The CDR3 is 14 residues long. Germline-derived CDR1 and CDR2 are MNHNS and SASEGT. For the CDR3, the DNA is TGTGCCACAACACCAGGGAGTAGCAATCAGCCCCAGCATTTT. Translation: CATTPGSSNQPQHF.

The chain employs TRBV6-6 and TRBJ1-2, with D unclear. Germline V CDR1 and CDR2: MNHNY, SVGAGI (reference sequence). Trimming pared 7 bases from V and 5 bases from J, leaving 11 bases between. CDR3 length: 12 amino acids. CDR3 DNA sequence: TGTGCCAGCAACCCCCGGCAGTATGGCTACACCTTC. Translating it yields CASNPRQYGYTF.

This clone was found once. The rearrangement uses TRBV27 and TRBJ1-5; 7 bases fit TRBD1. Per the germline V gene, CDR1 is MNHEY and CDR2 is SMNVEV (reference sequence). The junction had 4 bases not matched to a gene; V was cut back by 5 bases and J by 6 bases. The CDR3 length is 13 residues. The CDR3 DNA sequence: TGTGCCAGCAGTGAGAGGGGGCTTCAGCCCCAGCATTTT. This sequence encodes CASSERGLQPQHF.

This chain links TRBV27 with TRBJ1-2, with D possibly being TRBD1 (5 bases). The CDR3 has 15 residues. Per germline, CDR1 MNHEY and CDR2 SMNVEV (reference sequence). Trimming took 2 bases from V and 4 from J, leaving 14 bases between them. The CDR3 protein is CASSLRGTAVYGYTF. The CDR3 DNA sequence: TGTGCCAGCAGTTTAAGGGGTACGGCTGTCTATGGCTACACCTTC.

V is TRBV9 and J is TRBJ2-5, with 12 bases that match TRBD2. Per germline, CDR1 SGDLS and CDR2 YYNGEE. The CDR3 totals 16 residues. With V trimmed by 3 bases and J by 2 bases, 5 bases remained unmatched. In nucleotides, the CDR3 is TGTGCCAGCAGCGAACTAGCGGGAGGCATACAAGAGACCCAGTACTTC. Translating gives CASSELAGGIQETQYF.

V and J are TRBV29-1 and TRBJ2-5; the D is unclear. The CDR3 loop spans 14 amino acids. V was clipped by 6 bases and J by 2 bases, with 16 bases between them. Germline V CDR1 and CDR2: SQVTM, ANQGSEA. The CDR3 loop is CSVRIRSPQETQYF. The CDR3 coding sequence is TGCAGCGTCCGGATCCGGTCGCCACAAGAGACCCAGTACTTC.

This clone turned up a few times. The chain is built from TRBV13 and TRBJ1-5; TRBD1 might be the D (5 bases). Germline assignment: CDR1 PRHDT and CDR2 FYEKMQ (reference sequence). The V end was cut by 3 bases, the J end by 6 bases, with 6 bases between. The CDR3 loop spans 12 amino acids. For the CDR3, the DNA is TGTGCCAGCAGCTTCCAGGGTCAGCCCCAGCATTTT. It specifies CASSFQGQPQHF.

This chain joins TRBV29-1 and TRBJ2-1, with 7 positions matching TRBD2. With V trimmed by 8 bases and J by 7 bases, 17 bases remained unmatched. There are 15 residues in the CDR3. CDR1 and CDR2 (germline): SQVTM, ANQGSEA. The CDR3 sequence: CSIWQAGAWKNEQFF. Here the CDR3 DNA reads TGCAGCATCTGGCAGGCGGGAGCGTGGAAGAATGAGCAGTTCTTC.

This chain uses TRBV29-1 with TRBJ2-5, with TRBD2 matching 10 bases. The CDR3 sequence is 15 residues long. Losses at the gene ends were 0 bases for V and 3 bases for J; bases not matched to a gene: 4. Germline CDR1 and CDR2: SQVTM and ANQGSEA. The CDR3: CSVEDLGLAEETQYF. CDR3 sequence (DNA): TGCAGCGTTGAAGATCTCGGACTAGCGGAAGAGACCCAGTACTTC.

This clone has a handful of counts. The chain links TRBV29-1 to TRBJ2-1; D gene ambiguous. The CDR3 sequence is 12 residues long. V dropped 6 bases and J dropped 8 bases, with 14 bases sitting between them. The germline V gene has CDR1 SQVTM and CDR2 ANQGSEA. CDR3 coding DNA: TGCAGCGTCCCCCAAAAGGTCGATGAGCAGTTCTTC. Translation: CSVPQKVDEQFF.

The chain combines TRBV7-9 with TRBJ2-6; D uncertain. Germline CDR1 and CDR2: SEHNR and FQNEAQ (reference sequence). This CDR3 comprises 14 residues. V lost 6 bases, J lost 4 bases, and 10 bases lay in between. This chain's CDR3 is CASSPVSGANVLTF. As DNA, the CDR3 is TGTGCCAGCAGTCCAGTCTCCGGGGCCAACGTCCTGACTTTC.

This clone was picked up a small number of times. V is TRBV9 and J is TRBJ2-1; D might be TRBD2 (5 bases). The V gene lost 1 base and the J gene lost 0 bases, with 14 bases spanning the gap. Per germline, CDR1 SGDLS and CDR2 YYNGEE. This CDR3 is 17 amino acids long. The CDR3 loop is CASSVSGGGRSYNEQFF. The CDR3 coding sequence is TGTGCCAGCAGCGTATCAGGAGGCGGCCGCTCCTACAATGAGCAGTTCTTC.

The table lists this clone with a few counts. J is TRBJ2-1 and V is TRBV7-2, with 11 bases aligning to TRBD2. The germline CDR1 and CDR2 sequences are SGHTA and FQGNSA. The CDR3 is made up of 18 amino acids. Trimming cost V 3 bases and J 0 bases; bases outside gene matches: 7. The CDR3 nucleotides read TGTGCCAGCAGCTTCCCTCTAGCGGGAGGCTACTCCTACAATGAGCAGTTCTTC. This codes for CASSFPLAGGYSYNEQFF.

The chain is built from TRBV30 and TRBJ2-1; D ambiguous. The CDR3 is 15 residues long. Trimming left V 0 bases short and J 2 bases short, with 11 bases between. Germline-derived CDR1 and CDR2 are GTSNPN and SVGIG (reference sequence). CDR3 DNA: TGTGCCTGGAGTGTTCCCCTAGGGACCTACAATGAGCAGTTCTTC. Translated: CAWSVPLGTYNEQFF.

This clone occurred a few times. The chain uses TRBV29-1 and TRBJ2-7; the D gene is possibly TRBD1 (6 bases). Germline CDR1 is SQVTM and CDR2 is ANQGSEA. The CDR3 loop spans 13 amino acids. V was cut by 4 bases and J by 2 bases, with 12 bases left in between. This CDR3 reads CSVVSGQTYEQYF. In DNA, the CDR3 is TGCAGCGTTGTCTCCGGACAGACCTACGAGCAGTACTTC.

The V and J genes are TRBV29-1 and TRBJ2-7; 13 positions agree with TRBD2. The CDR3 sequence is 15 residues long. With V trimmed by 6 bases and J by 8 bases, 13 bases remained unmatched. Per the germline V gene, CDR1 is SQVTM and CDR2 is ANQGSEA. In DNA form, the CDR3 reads TGCAGCGTCGAACTGACTAGCGGGGGGCAGTACCAGCAGTACTTC. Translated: CSVELTSGGQYQQYF.

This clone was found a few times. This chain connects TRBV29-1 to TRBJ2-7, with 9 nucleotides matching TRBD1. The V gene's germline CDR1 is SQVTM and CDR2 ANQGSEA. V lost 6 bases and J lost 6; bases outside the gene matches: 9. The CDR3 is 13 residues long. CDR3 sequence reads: CSVAEGQGTEQYF. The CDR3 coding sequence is TGCAGCGTAGCCGAGGGACAGGGTACCGAGCAGTACTTC.

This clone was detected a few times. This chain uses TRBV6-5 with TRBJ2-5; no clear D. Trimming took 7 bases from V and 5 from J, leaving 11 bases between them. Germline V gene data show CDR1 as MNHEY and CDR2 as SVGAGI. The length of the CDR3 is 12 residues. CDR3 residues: CASTNFGETQYF. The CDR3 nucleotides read TGTGCCAGCACAAACTTTGGGGAGACCCAGTACTTC.

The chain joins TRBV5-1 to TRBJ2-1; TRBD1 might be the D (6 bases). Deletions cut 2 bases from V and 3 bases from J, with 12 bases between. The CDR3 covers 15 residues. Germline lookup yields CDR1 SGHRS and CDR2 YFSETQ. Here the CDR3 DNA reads TGCGCCAGCAGCTTTTCGGACAGCGGCTACAATGAGCAGTTCTTC. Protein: CASSFSDSGYNEQFF. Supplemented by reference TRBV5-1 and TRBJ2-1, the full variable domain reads KAGVTQTPRYLIKTRGQQVTLSCSPISGHRSVSWYQQTPGQGLQFLFEYFSETQRNKGNFPGRFSGRQFSNSRSEMNVSTLELGDSALYLCASSFSDSGYNEQFFGPGTRLTVL.

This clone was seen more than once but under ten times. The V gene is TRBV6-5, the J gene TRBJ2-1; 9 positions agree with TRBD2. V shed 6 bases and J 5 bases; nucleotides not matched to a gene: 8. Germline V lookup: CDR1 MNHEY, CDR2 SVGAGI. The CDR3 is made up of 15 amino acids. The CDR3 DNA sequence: TGTGCCAGCAGGGAGACTAGCGGCCGACACAATGAGCAGTTCTTC. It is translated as CASRETSGRHNEQFF.

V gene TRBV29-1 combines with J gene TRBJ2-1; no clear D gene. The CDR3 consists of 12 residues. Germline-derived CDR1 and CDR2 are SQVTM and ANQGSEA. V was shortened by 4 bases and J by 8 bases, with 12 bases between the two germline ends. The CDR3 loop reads CSVGASRDEQFF. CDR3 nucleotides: TGCAGCGTTGGGGCTAGTAGAGATGAGCAGTTCTTC.